This T cell receptor (beta chain) is drawn from a study of neurological immune-mediated disorders. The time point is: longitudinal time-point 2. V shed 1 base and J shed 0 bases, with 10 bases lying between them. Germline CDR1 is MNHNS and CDR2 is SASEGT. This CDR3 comprises 15 residues. This clonotype was seen repeatedly, ten times or more. In TCRdb, the 5' RACE reads were re-called with MiXCR into one record per CDR3 protein. Among tens of thousands of distinct CDR3 sequences listed, about 13% were seen once. This TCR was sampled from a female donor with HTLV-1-associated myelopathy (HAM/TSP). Input material: PBMCs. The V and J genes are TRBV6-1 and TRBJ2-7, with TRBD1 as a possible D gene (5 bases). This CDR3 reads CASSEVGTGSYEQYF. The CDR3 region has the DNA TGTGCCAGCAGTGAAGTTGGCACAGGCTCCTACGAGCAGTACTTC.